A single sample is the source of the 29 T cell receptor beta chains below, sequenced in a study of blood T cell repertoires in COVID-19. Produced via immunoSEQ multiplex PCR; TCRdb's table is partial and in-frame only. The table lists around 200,000 clones, around four fifths of them singletons. Sample: peripheral blood. The receptors were sampled from a woman aged 70 to 79 with COVID-19, enrolled during active disease.

The V and J genes are TRBV11-3 and TRBJ2-1; 10 bases align to TRBD2. Germline CDR1 and CDR2: SGHNT and YENEEA. The CDR3 has 15 amino acids. V shed 3 bases and J 5 bases; nucleotides not matched to a gene: 4. The CDR3 loop reads CASSFSSGSNNEQFF. CDR3 sequence (DNA): TGTGCCAGCAGCTTTTCTAGCGGGAGCAACAATGAGCAGTTCTTC.

This sequence joins TRBV9 and TRBJ2-1; 8 nucleotides agree with TRBD1. Looked up from germline, CDR1 is SGDLS and CDR2 is YYNGEE. The CDR3 is made up of 15 amino acids. V dropped 0 bases and J dropped 9; count of bases not matched to a gene: 8. CDR3 region: CASSVDGQGRGEQFF. CDR3 in DNA: TGTGCCAGCAGCGTAGACGGACAGGGCCGGGGTGAGCAGTTCTTC. Full variable domain (outside the CDR3, taken from reference TRBV9 and TRBJ2-1): DSGVTQTPKHLITATGQRVTLRCSPRSGDLSVYWYQQSLDQGLQFLIQYYNGEERAKGNILERFSAQQFPDLHSELNLSSLELGDSALYFCASSVDGQGRGEQFFGPGTRLTVL.

This chain links TRBV9 with TRBJ2-1; 9 positions agree with TRBD2. V was clipped by 0 bases and J by 0 bases; unmatched bases: 4. The CDR3 sequence is 17 residues long. CDR1 and CDR2 from the germline V gene are SGDLS and YYNGEE. The CDR3 DNA reads TGTGCCAGCAGCGTAGTAGCGGGGGAGCTCTCCTACAATGAGCAGTTCTTC. It codes for CASSVVAGELSYNEQFF. The full variable domain, its missing parts supplied by reference TRBV9 and TRBJ2-1, is DSGVTQTPKHLITATGQRVTLRCSPRSGDLSVYWYQQSLDQGLQFLIQYYNGEERAKGNILERFSAQQFPDLHSELNLSSLELGDSALYFCASSVVAGELSYNEQFFGPGTRLTVL.

The chain couples TRBV18 to TRBJ1-2; D not certain. This CDR3 is built from 14 residues. V shed 3 bases and J shed 6 bases, with 14 bases lying between them. Germline CDR1 and CDR2: KGHSH and LQKENI. CDR3 nucleotide sequence: TGTGCCAGCTCACCTACTACCCAGTTTCATGGCTACACCTTC. It is translated as CASSPTTQFHGYTF. The whole variable domain, remainder taken from reference TRBV18 and TRBJ1-2, is NAGVMQNPRHLVRRRGQEARLRCSPMKGHSHVYWYRQLPEEGLKFMVYLQKENIIDESGMPKERFSAEFPKEGPSILRIQQVVRGDSAAYFCASSPTTQFHGYTFGSGTRLTVV.

The chain recombines TRBV7-8 with TRBJ2-1; 12 bases map to TRBD2. The CDR3 runs 16 residues. V trimming: 4 bases; J trimming: 3 bases; junction bases outside the gene matches: 4. CDR1 SGHVS and CDR2 FQNEAQ come from the germline V gene. CDR3 DNA sequence: TGTGCCAGCAGCTCCCTAGCGGGAGGGGGCTACAATGAGCAGTTCTTC. It encodes CASSSLAGGGYNEQFF. Full variable domain (outside the CDR3, taken from reference TRBV7-8 and TRBJ2-1): GAGVSQSPRYKVAKRGQDVALRCDPISGHVSLFWYQQALGQGPEFLTYFQNEAQLDKSGLPSDRFFAERPEGSVSTLKIQRTQQEDSAVYLCASSSLAGGGYNEQFFGPGTRLTVL.

V and J are TRBV18 and TRBJ1-1; possibly TRBD1 for D (6 bases). Deletions cut 3 bases from V and 1 base from J, with 21 bases between. The germline gives CDR1 KGHSH, CDR2 LQKENI. The CDR3 runs to 18 residues. The CDR3 DNA reads TGTGCCAGCTCACCGGGGGGGGCAAGTCTCCCAACGAACACTGAAGCTTTCTTT. This codes for CASSPGGASLPTNTEAFF.

The chain has TRBV2 and TRBJ2-6; D uncertain. The V and J ends lost 9 bases and 4 bases respectively, with 4 bases between them. CDR1 and CDR2 from the germline V gene are SNHLY and FYNNEI. This CDR3 contains 11 residues. The CDR3 nucleotides read TGTGCCAGATCAGGGGCCAACGTCCTGACTTTC. This encodes CARSGANVLTF. Full variable domain (rest looked up from reference TRBV2 and TRBJ2-6): EPEVTQTPSHQVTQMGQEVILRCVPISNHLYFYWYRQILGQKVEFLVSFYNNEISEKSEIFDDQFSVERPDGSNFTLKIRSTKLEDSAMYFCARSGANVLTFGAGSRLTVL.

The gene calls are TRBV28 and TRBJ2-7, with 8 nucleotides matching TRBD2. The CDR3 extends over 15 amino acids. Germline-derived CDR1 and CDR2 are MDHEN and SYDVKM. The V gene end was trimmed by 6 bases and the J gene end by 3 bases; junction bases not matched to a gene: 10. CDR3 in amino acids: CASRSPGLGYYEQYF. The CDR3 DNA reads as TGTGCCAGCAGGTCTCCGGGACTAGGGTACTACGAGCAGTACTTC.

The J gene is TRBJ1-2, the V gene TRBV29-1; a weak D match, TRBD1 (6 bases). Trimming cost V 0 bases and J 1 base, with 15 bases left between them. CDR1 SQVTM and CDR2 ANQGSEA come from the germline V gene. The CDR3 consists of 16 residues. The CDR3 nucleotides are TGCAGCGTTGAAGACCCGTCAGGGGTCCTTAACTATGGCTACACCTTC. It yields the protein CSVEDPSGVLNYGYTF.

The rearrangement uses TRBV27 and TRBJ1-2, with 8 bases identical to TRBD1. The length of the CDR3 is 15 residues. Germline V lookup: CDR1 MNHEY, CDR2 SMNVEV (reference sequence). V dropped 0 bases and J dropped 0; count of bases not matched to a gene: 0. The chain's CDR3 is CASSLSTGANYGYTF. CDR3 nucleotide sequence: TGTGCCAGCAGTTTATCGACAGGGGCTAACTATGGCTACACCTTC.

The V and J genes are TRBV7-9 and TRBJ2-7, with TRBD1 matching 11 bases. The CDR3 covers 14 residues. The germline V gene has CDR1 SEHNR and CDR2 FQNEAQ (reference sequence). V lost 3 bases, J lost 6 bases, and 4 bases stayed unmatched. CDR3 residues: CASSLPGQGGEQYF. For the CDR3, the DNA is TGTGCCAGCAGCTTGCCGGGACAGGGGGGCGAGCAGTACTTC.

The V gene is TRBV6-6, the J gene TRBJ1-3, with a possible D match to TRBD1 (6 bases). Trimming shortened V by 3 bases and J by 4 bases, and 10 bases separated the two germline ends. From germline, CDR1 is MNHNY and CDR2 SVGAGI (reference sequence). The CDR3 is made up of 14 amino acids. The CDR3 reads CASSYYRDGNTIYF. The CDR3 DNA follows: TGTGCCAGCAGTTATTACAGGGACGGAAACACCATATATTTT.

CDR3 region: CASSTRGAPGEEAFF. In nucleotides, the CDR3 is TGTGCCAGCAGCACACGGGGGGCCCCAGGGGAAGAAGCTTTCTTT. The J gene is TRBJ1-1, the V gene TRBV7-8; D is possibly TRBD1 (6 bases). The germline V gene has CDR1 SGHVS and CDR2 FQNEAQ. Trimming left V 5 bases short and J 8 bases short, with 21 bases between. The CDR3 contains 15 residues.

The chain has TRBV15 and TRBJ1-3, with D unresolved. Per germline, CDR1 LNHNV and CDR2 YYDKDF (reference sequence). V lost 3 bases and J lost 4, with 13 bases in between. This CDR3 has 15 amino acids. The CDR3 nucleotides read TGTGCCACCAGCAGGGAACAGTCTCTCGGAAACACCATATATTTT. Translated, it gives CATSREQSLGNTIYF. The complete variable domain, with remaining parts taken from reference TRBV15 and TRBJ1-3, reads DAMVIQNPRYQVTQFGKPVTLSCSQTLNHNVMYWYQQKSSQAPKLLFHYYDKDFNNEADTPDNFQSRRPNTSFCFLDIRSPGLGDTAMYLCATSREQSLGNTIYFGEGSWLTVV.

J is TRBJ1-6 and V is TRBV6-1; 9 nucleotides match TRBD1. After removal of 3 bases from V and 9 bases from J, the junction contained 9 bases not matched to a gene. Germline V gene sequence: CDR1 MNHNS, CDR2 SASEGT. The CDR3 has 16 residues. In DNA form, the CDR3 reads TGTGCCAGCAGTGATTTCGGGACAGGGAGAACTTCACCCCTCCACTTT. Translation gives CASSDFGTGRTSPLHF.

This rearrangement joins TRBV29-1 to TRBJ2-7, with 7 bases matching TRBD1. CDR1 is SQVTM and CDR2 is ANQGSEA in the germline V gene. The CDR3 is 12 amino acids. CDR3 nucleotide sequence: TGCAGCGTTGAAGATAGGTCGGGACAGAATGTTGTC. It codes for CSVEDRSGQNVV.

The chain combines TRBV28 with TRBJ2-1; tentative D call: TRBD2 (6 bases). V lost 8 bases to trimming and J lost 4 bases, with 18 bases between them. The CDR3 loop spans 15 amino acids. The germline V gene has CDR1 MDHEN and CDR2 SYDVKM. CDR3 region: CASLLVGGVYNEQFF. In DNA, the CDR3 is TGTGCCAGCCTGCTGGTGGGCGGGGTGTACAATGAGCAGTTCTTC.

The rearrangement links TRBV11-2 to TRBJ1-1; the match to TRBD1 covers 8 bases. After removal of 5 bases from V and 8 bases from J, the junction contained 10 bases not matched to a gene. This CDR3 region has 14 residues. Looked up from germline, CDR1 is SGHAT and CDR2 is FQNNGV. CDR3 loop: CASSPLRGLSEAFF. The CDR3 DNA follows: TGTGCCAGCAGCCCACTCAGGGGGCTCTCAGAAGCTTTCTTT.

The chain carries TRBV6-6 and TRBJ2-1; maybe TRBD2 (6 bases). The V gene's germline CDR1 is MNHNY and CDR2 SVGAGI (reference sequence). The CDR3 length is 12 residues. V lost 6 bases and J 7 bases, leaving 10 bases between the germline ends. This CDR3 reads CASSAGGNEQFF. The CDR3 DNA reads TGTGCCAGCAGCGCCGGGGGTAATGAGCAGTTCTTC.

This chain joins TRBV28 and TRBJ2-7; a possible D gene is TRBD1 (6 bases). Trimming pared 3 bases from V and 4 bases from J, leaving 13 bases between. The CDR3 totals 14 residues. Looked up from germline, CDR1 is MDHEN and CDR2 is SYDVKM. The CDR3, as DNA: TGTGCCAGCAGTTTCGGCAACAGGGCTTACGAGCAGTACTTC. The encoded protein is CASSFGNRAYEQYF.

This clone was detected a few times. J is TRBJ1-1 and V is TRBV19, with 7 bases lining up with TRBD1. CDR3 length: 16 amino acids. V gave up 3 bases and J gave up 1 base; unmatched junction bases: 8. Germline lookup yields CDR1 LNHDA and CDR2 SQIVND (reference sequence). In DNA, the CDR3 is TGTGCCAGTAGTATGAGACAGGGTTCTGGGAACACTGAAGCTTTCTTT. It specifies CASSMRQGSGNTEAFF.

The chain employs TRBV19 and TRBJ2-2; TRBD2 matches at 7 bases. From germline, CDR1 is LNHDA and CDR2 SQIVND (reference sequence). The junction had 6 bases not matched to a gene; V was cut back by 7 bases and J by 7 bases. This CDR3 spans 13 amino acids. This CDR3 is CASTGGGIGELFF. CDR3 nucleotides: TGTGCCAGTACGGGCGGGGGAATCGGGGAGCTGTTTTTT. The variable domain in full, with the rest retrieved from reference TRBV19 and TRBJ2-2, is DGGITQSPKYLFRKEGQNVTLSCEQNLNHDAMYWYRQDPGQGLRLIYYSQIVNDFQKGDIAEGYSVSREKKESFPLTVTSAQKNPTAFYLCASTGGGIGELFFGEGSRLTVL.

This chain links TRBV29-1 with TRBJ1-1; no clear D. CDR3 length: 11 residues. Trimming cost V 3 bases and J 6 bases, with 8 bases left between them. Per germline, CDR1 SQVTM and CDR2 ANQGSEA. The CDR3 DNA follows: TGCAGCGTTGAGAGGGCGGCTGAAGCTTTCTTT. It encodes CSVERAAEAFF.

The gene calls are TRBV5-1 and TRBJ1-1; TRBD1 is a possible D gene (6 bases). The CDR3 is made up of 15 amino acids. V lost 4 bases, J lost 1 base, and 14 bases lay in between. Germline V gene lookup returns CDR1 SGHRS and CDR2 YFSETQ. The CDR3 reads CASSTRGRRNTEAFF. The DNA of the CDR3 is TGCGCCAGCAGCACCAGGGGCCGGAGGAACACTGAAGCTTTCTTT.

This clone was detected only a few times. The chain links TRBV1 to TRBJ1-2; the table gives TRBD1 as D, unverified against the DNA. TRBV1 is a recognized pseudogene. The CDR3 consists of 14 residues. This CDR3 is CTSSQLQVYNGYTF. The CDR3 DNA follows: TGCACCAGCAGCCAATTACAGGTTTATAATGGCTACACCTTC.

This chain joins TRBV6-5 and TRBJ1-1, with TRBD1 matching over 8 bases. J gave up 4 bases and V 2 bases, and 3 bases lay outside the gene matches. CDR1 is MNHEY, CDR2 SVGAGI, per germline. The CDR3 extends over 14 amino acids. CDR3 coding DNA: TGTGCCAGCAGTTACGACAGGGGACGCACTGAAGCTTTCTTT. Encoded protein: CASSYDRGRTEAFF.

The V gene is TRBV7-3, the J gene TRBJ2-3; 9 positions agree with TRBD2. CDR3 length: 16 amino acids. CDR1 is SGHTA, CDR2 FQGTGA, per germline. Trimming cost V 0 bases and J 4 bases; bases outside gene matches: 5. The CDR3 loop is CASSLTSGGRADTQYF. The CDR3 DNA reads as TGTGCCAGCAGCTTAACTAGCGGGGGACGGGCAGATACGCAGTATTTT. The complete variable domain, with remaining parts taken from reference TRBV7-3 and TRBJ2-3, reads GAGVSQTPSNKVTEKGKYVELRCDPISGHTALYWYRQSLGQGPEFLIYFQGTGAADDSGLPNDRFFAVRPEGSVSTLKIQRTERGDSAVYLCASSLTSGGRADTQYFGPGTRLTVL.

V and J are TRBV27 and TRBJ2-5, with TRBD2 matching 9 bases. Germline V lookup: CDR1 MNHEY, CDR2 SMNVEV (reference sequence). Trimming took 4 bases from V and 5 from J; bases not matched to a gene: 14. The CDR3 spans 17 residues. In DNA, the CDR3 is TGTGCCAGCAGTTGGGGGTGGTTAGCGGGAGTACGTGAGACCCAGTACTTC. As protein: CASSWGWLAGVRETQYF.

The chain uses TRBV29-1 and TRBJ2-1; 7 positions match TRBD1. This CDR3 is built from 14 residues. Germline CDR1 SQVTM, CDR2 ANQGSEA. Unmatched junction bases numbered 6, after V lost 7 bases and J lost 0 bases. CDR3 sequence: CSAQDRSSYNEQFF. In DNA, the CDR3 is TGCAGCGCTCAGGACAGGAGCTCCTACAATGAGCAGTTCTTC.